One sample yielded the 30 T cell receptor beta chains listed below, sequenced in a study of blood T cell repertoires in COVID-19. Sequencing used immunoSEQ multiplex PCR; TCRdb keeps in-frame clones, though not all of them. The sample records roughly 280,000 clones, approximately 86% being singletons. The material sequenced was peripheral blood. The origin of the receptors is a woman between 45 and 60 years old who had recovered from COVID-19.

The chain is built from TRBV5-6 and TRBJ2-1; D uncertain. Looked up from germline, CDR1 is SGHDT and CDR2 is YYEEEE. V was cut by 1 base and J by 0 bases, with 8 bases left in between. The CDR3 has 15 residues. The CDR3: CASSLTRSSYNEQFF. DNA for the CDR3: TGTGCCAGCAGCTTGACCAGAAGCTCCTACAATGAGCAGTTCTTC.

The chain employs TRBV29-1 and TRBJ1-1; the match to TRBD1 covers 8 bases. Trimming at V came to 8 bases and at J to 7 bases, leaving 21 bases not matched to a gene. The germline gives CDR1 SQVTM, CDR2 ANQGSEA. The CDR3 covers 16 residues. The CDR3 DNA reads as TGCAGCTTTGCACATAAACCGTCGACAGGGGAGAATGAAGCTTTCTTT. This translates into CSFAHKPSTGENEAFF.

The V and J genes are TRBV5-1 and TRBJ2-7, with D possibly matching TRBD2 (6 bases). The V gene lost 4 bases and the J gene lost 3 bases, with 14 bases spanning the gap. The CDR3 has 14 residues. The V gene's germline CDR1 is SGHRS and CDR2 YFSETQ. The chain's CDR3 is CASSLGTRGYEQYF. CDR3 nucleotides: TGCGCCAGCAGCCTCGGGACGCGGGGCTACGAGCAGTACTTC.

This chain uses TRBV25-1 with TRBJ2-6, with TRBD2 as a possible D gene (6 bases). The CDR3 is 18 residues long. The V end was cut by 4 bases, the J end by 0 bases, with 16 bases between. CDR1 and CDR2 (germline): MGHDK, SYGVNS. CDR3: CASSAIVEGDSGANVLTF. CDR3 bases: TGTGCCAGCAGTGCTATTGTGGAGGGTGACTCTGGGGCCAACGTCCTGACTTTC.

The J gene is TRBJ2-1, the V gene TRBV4-3; TRBD2 matches at 11 bases. Trimming took 4 bases from V and 2 from J; bases not matched to a gene: 4. The CDR3 runs to 16 residues. Per the germline V gene, CDR1 is LGHNA and CDR2 is YSLEER. In DNA, the CDR3 is TGCGCCAGCAGCCGGGCGACTAGCGGGACCTACAATGAGCAGTTCTTC. Translation gives CASSRATSGTYNEQFF.

This chain connects TRBV5-1 to TRBJ2-1; D gene uncertain. Germline CDR1 reads SGHRS; CDR2 reads YFSETQ. This CDR3 has 14 amino acids. V was trimmed by 1 base and J by 7 bases, leaving 12 bases between them. This CDR3 reads CASSLMSYPNEQFF. The DNA of the CDR3 is TGCGCCAGCAGCTTGATGAGCTACCCGAATGAGCAGTTCTTC.

This clone was detected a few times. The rearrangement joins TRBV6-5 to TRBJ1-1; TRBD1 matches 7 bases. The germline V gene has CDR1 MNHEY and CDR2 SVGAGI. There are 15 residues in the CDR3. V was pared by 1 base and J by 4 bases, with 6 bases of the junction left unmatched. For the CDR3, the DNA is TGTGCCAGCAGTTACTTGTCCGCAGGGGGCACTGAAGCTTTCTTT. Protein sequence: CASSYLSAGGTEAFF.

The chain links TRBV5-1 to TRBJ2-3, with a tentative D call TRBD1 (6 bases). CDR1 SGHRS and CDR2 YFSETQ come from the germline V gene. This CDR3 has 13 amino acids. V was clipped by 4 bases and J by 6 bases, with 12 bases between them. In DNA, the CDR3 is TGCGCCAGCAGCGTCCAGGGGAGCGATACGCAGTATTTT. Its protein product is CASSVQGSDTQYF.

The chain employs TRBV7-8 and TRBJ1-1; TRBD1 aligns across 8 bases. Germline V gene data show CDR1 as SGHVS and CDR2 as FQNEAQ. The CDR3 is made up of 18 amino acids. The V and J ends lost 3 bases and 5 bases, in that order; junction bases with no gene match: 17. The CDR3 spells CASSFWSWVQGARTEAFF. The CDR3 DNA reads TGTGCCAGCAGCTTTTGGTCGTGGGTGCAGGGGGCCCGAACTGAAGCTTTCTTT.

This clone is a singleton in its sample. The chain carries TRBV18 and TRBJ2-7; a weak D match, TRBD1 (6 bases). The germline V and J ends were trimmed by 0 bases and 5 bases, with 17 bases remaining between them. The CDR3 is 16 residues long. From germline, CDR1 is KGHSH and CDR2 LQKENI. The CDR3 sequence is CASSPPGRGRGNEQYF. DNA of the CDR3: TGTGCCAGCTCACCACCGGGCAGGGGAAGGGGGAACGAGCAGTACTTC. Full variable domain (rest looked up from reference TRBV18 and TRBJ2-7): NAGVMQNPRHLVRRRGQEARLRCSPMKGHSHVYWYRQLPEEGLKFMVYLQKENIIDESGMPKERFSAEFPKEGPSILRIQQVVRGDSAAYFCASSPPGRGRGNEQYFGPGTRLTVT.

The chain has TRBV19 and TRBJ1-2; D is perhaps TRBD1 (6 bases). This CDR3 is built from 11 residues. The germline CDR1 and CDR2 sequences are LNHDA and SQIVND (reference sequence). V was pared by 7 bases and J by 7 bases, with 10 bases between. The CDR3 bases are TGTGCCAGTACCCTCAGGGGTGGCTACACCTTC. This encodes CASTLRGGYTF.

V is TRBV6-6 and J is TRBJ1-4; 9 bases map to TRBD1. Trimming took 5 bases from V and 7 from J; bases not matched to a gene: 14. The CDR3 contains 17 residues. Germline V gene lookup returns CDR1 MNHNY and CDR2 SVGAGI (reference sequence). The CDR3 sequence is CASSPIRDRELSEKLFF. The CDR3 DNA follows: TGTGCCAGCAGTCCTATCCGGGACAGGGAGCTTAGTGAAAAACTGTTTTTT.

The gene calls are TRBV5-1 and TRBJ1-1; TRBD1 agrees at 7 bases. The V segment lost 4 bases and the J segment 0 bases; nucleotides outside the gene matches: 12. Germline CDR1 reads SGHRS; CDR2 reads YFSETQ. The CDR3 has 17 residues. CDR3 region: CASSLPRQGPLNTEAFF. The CDR3 DNA is TGCGCCAGCAGCCTCCCTCGACAGGGCCCATTGAACACTGAAGCTTTCTTT.

This chain connects TRBV7-2 to TRBJ1-2; 9 bases align to TRBD1. The junction had 19 bases not matched to a gene; V was cut back by 10 bases and J by 4 bases. The CDR3 is made up of 17 amino acids. Germline V gives CDR1 SGHTA, CDR2 FQGNSA. The CDR3, as DNA: TGTGCCAACAAAGCTCTTACTGAGGGGGGACAGGGCTATGGCTACACCTTC. Protein sequence: CANKALTEGGQGYGYTF.

The rearrangement uses TRBV7-2 and TRBJ1-1; no clear D. The CDR3 is 13 residues long. V dropped 2 bases and J dropped 1 base, with 5 bases sitting between them. Germline V gene sequence: CDR1 SGHTA, CDR2 FQGNSA. CDR3 coding DNA: TGTGCCAGCAGCTTAAACAAGAACACTGAAGCTTTCTTT. Its translation: CASSLNKNTEAFF.

About this clone itself: The DNA is left out, because the CDR3 cannot be placed on it with certainty; the CDR3 is given as TCRdb lists it. The chain uses TRBV30 and TRBJ1-5; TRBD1, as called in the table, went unchecked against the DNA. The CDR3 is 14 residues long, counting both termini. Germline CDR1 is GTSNPN and CDR2 is SVGIG (reference sequence). This CDR3 is CAFSSGQGHQPQHF.

The chain combines TRBV28 with TRBJ1-1; D gene uncertain. The CDR3 is 12 amino acids. V was trimmed by 7 bases and J by 8 bases, leaving 14 bases between them. Germline V gene lookup returns CDR1 MDHEN and CDR2 SYDVKM. The CDR3 sequence: CASTLNRVEAFF. CDR3 DNA sequence: TGTGCCAGCACCCTCAATCGGGTAGAAGCTTTCTTT.

The rearrangement joins TRBV4-2 to TRBJ2-7; the match to TRBD2 covers 12 bases. V shed 3 bases, J shed 3 bases, and the junction held 9 bases outside the gene matches. Germline V gives CDR1 LGHNA, CDR2 YNFKEQ. The CDR3 sequence is 17 residues long. The CDR3 region has the DNA TGTGCCAGCAGCCACCAACCCCCGGGACTAGCGGGCTACGAGCAGTACTTC. Protein sequence: CASSHQPPGLAGYEQYF.

The chain recombines TRBV3-1 (or the pseudogene TRBV3-2) with TRBJ2-3, with 13 bases identical to TRBD2. Germline CDR1 reads LGHDT; CDR2 reads YNNKEL (reference sequence). The CDR3 spans 14 residues. The ends lost 4 bases at V and 9 bases at J; junction bases unmatched: 4. CDR3 sequence reads: CASSPTSGRVTQYF. The CDR3 DNA is TGTGCCAGCAGCCCAACTAGCGGGAGGGTCACGCAGTATTTT.

The genes are TRBV7-6 and TRBJ2-7; D might be TRBD1 (5 bases). Trimming shortened V by 1 base and J by 2 bases, and 12 bases separated the two germline ends. Looked up from germline, CDR1 is SGHVS and CDR2 is FNYEAQ. There are 15 residues in the CDR3. The CDR3 nucleotides read TGTGCCAGCAGCTTAGGGCGCGCAGGGACCTACGAGCAGTACTTC. Its protein product is CASSLGRAGTYEQYF.

This clone has only one observation. The J gene is TRBJ1-5, the V gene TRBV28, with 7 bases fitting TRBD1. V lost 10 bases and J lost 5; bases outside the gene matches: 8. CDR1 is MDHEN, CDR2 SYDVKM, per germline. CDR3 length: 13 residues. CDR3 loop: CATSGQVDQPQHF. The DNA of the CDR3 is TGTGCCACCTCAGGACAGGTAGATCAGCCCCAGCATTTT.

This chain uses TRBV5-8 with TRBJ1-4; 9 bases fit TRBD1. V shed 4 bases and J 3 bases; nucleotides not matched to a gene: 4. Germline V CDR1 and CDR2: SGHTS, YDEGEE. This CDR3 is built from 15 residues. The CDR3 region is CASSTGTGSNEKLFF. In DNA, the CDR3 is TGTGCCAGCAGCACCGGGACAGGGTCTAATGAAAAACTGTTTTTT.

The gene calls are TRBV19 and TRBJ2-7; D is unresolved. CDR3 length: 15 amino acids. Per the germline V gene, CDR1 is LNHDA and CDR2 is SQIVND (reference sequence). With 9 bases removed from V and 2 bases from J, the gap between germline ends came to 20 bases. CDR3 residues: CASNRTALLTYEQYF. The CDR3, as DNA: TGTGCCAGCAACCGAACAGCTCTCTTAACCTACGAGCAGTACTTC.

As to this clone: Other nucleotide sequences from this sample produce the same CDR3. This chain joins TRBV5-5 and TRBJ2-2; tentatively, D is TRBD2 (6 bases). V was shortened by 3 bases and J by 8 bases, with 14 bases between the two germline ends. The CDR3 runs 14 residues. Germline lookup yields CDR1 SGHKS and CDR2 YYEKEE (reference sequence). CDR3 coding DNA: TGTGCCAGCAGCTACGGGACTTCGGGAGGGGAGCTGTTTTTT. It specifies CASSYGTSGGELFF.

The chain couples TRBV6-5 to TRBJ1-1; possibly TRBD1 for D (6 bases). The CDR3 is made up of 13 amino acids. V lost 7 bases and J lost 3, with 12 bases in between. From germline, CDR1 is MNHEY and CDR2 SVGAGI. As DNA, the CDR3 is TGTGCCAGCACCCCCGACAGGTACACTGAAGCTTTCTTT. Encoded protein: CASTPDRYTEAFF.

The J gene is TRBJ1-2, the V gene TRBV3-1 (or the pseudogene TRBV3-2), with a possible D match to TRBD1 (5 bases). CDR3 length equals 15 residues. CDR1 and CDR2 (germline): LGHDT, YNNKEL (reference sequence). Trimming took 1 base from V and 4 from J, leaving 13 bases between them. CDR3 nucleotide sequence: TGTGCCAGCAGCCAAGGAAGGGCCCAGGGCTATGGCTACACCTTC. This encodes CASSQGRAQGYGYTF.

The V gene is TRBV19, the J gene TRBJ1-2, with TRBD1 identical over 11 bases. With V trimmed by 6 bases and J by 1 base, 7 bases remained unmatched. This CDR3 spans 16 amino acids. Germline lookup yields CDR1 LNHDA and CDR2 SQIVND (reference sequence). CDR3 protein: CASRYRDRGFNYGYTF. In nucleotides, the CDR3 is TGTGCCAGTAGGTACCGGGACAGGGGGTTTAACTATGGCTACACCTTC.

This rearrangement joins TRBV5-1 to TRBJ1-2, with TRBD1 identical over 7 bases. Germline V gene sequence: CDR1 SGHRS, CDR2 YFSETQ. V lost 0 bases, J lost 8 bases, and 4 bases stayed unmatched. This CDR3 has 13 amino acids. For the CDR3, the DNA is TGCGCCAGCAGCTTGGAGGGGGCAGGAGGCTACACCTTC. Encoded protein: CASSLEGAGGYTF.

J is TRBJ2-7 and V is TRBV7-6, with a tentative D call TRBD2 (7 bases). The V end was cut by 5 bases, the J end by 4 bases, with 21 bases between. The germline gives CDR1 SGHVS, CDR2 FNYEAQ. The CDR3 length is 16 residues. The CDR3, as DNA: TGTGCCAGCAGCGACCCCCCGGGGGGCGGCGGGTACGAGCAGTACTTC. Its protein is CASSDPPGGGGYEQYF.

The chain links TRBV18 to TRBJ2-3, with 8 positions matching TRBD2. The germline V gene encodes CDR1 KGHSH and CDR2 LQKENI. The V segment lost 3 bases and the J segment 2 bases; nucleotides outside the gene matches: 7. The CDR3 runs 16 residues. The CDR3 protein is CASSPEAGVYTDTQYF. The CDR3 DNA reads as TGTGCCAGCTCACCGGAAGCGGGAGTGTACACAGATACGCAGTATTTT. Complete variable domain (other parts from reference TRBV18 and TRBJ2-3): NAGVMQNPRHLVRRRGQEARLRCSPMKGHSHVYWYRQLPEEGLKFMVYLQKENIIDESGMPKERFSAEFPKEGPSILRIQQVVRGDSAAYFCASSPEAGVYTDTQYFGPGTRLTVL.